Presented here are 27 T cell receptor beta chains from one specimen sequenced in a study of blood T cell repertoires in COVID-19. Some clones are missing from TCRdb's copy, which holds only in-frame ones; the method was immunoSEQ multiplex PCR. The table shows approximately 300,000 clones, with approximately 87% occurring only once. Specimen: PBMCs or T cells enriched from blood (not recorded which). These TCRs come from a woman aged 25 to 39 who had recovered from COVID-19.

This chain links TRBV7-8 with TRBJ1-1; 8 bases map to TRBD1. With V trimmed by 3 bases and J by 11 bases, 8 bases remained unmatched. Germline V lookup: CDR1 SGHVS, CDR2 FQNEAQ. CDR3 length: 13 amino acids. The CDR3 reads CASSLGKDRVAFF. As DNA, the CDR3 is TGTGCCAGCAGCTTGGGTAAGGACAGGGTGGCTTTCTTT. Supplemented by reference TRBV7-8 and TRBJ1-1, the full variable domain reads GAGVSQSPRYKVAKRGQDVALRCDPISGHVSLFWYQQALGQGPEFLTYFQNEAQLDKSGLPSDRFFAERPEGSVSTLKIQRTQQEDSAVYLCASSLGKDRVAFFGQGTRLTVV.

This sequence joins TRBV6-5 and TRBJ2-1, with 10 positions matching TRBD2. CDR1 is MNHEY, CDR2 SVGAGI, per germline. The length of the CDR3 is 15 residues. V shed 8 bases and J 11 bases; nucleotides not matched to a gene: 15. The CDR3 sequence is CASSFTWLAGEKQFF. The CDR3 DNA reads TGTGCCAGCTCCTTCACCTGGCTAGCGGGGGAAAAGCAGTTCTTC.

The chain recombines TRBV23-1 with TRBJ2-7; 12 bases align to TRBD1. TRBV23-1 is placed among ORFs of uncertain function. This CDR3 region has 20 residues. The ends lost 8 bases at V and 3 bases at J; junction bases unmatched: 23. The CDR3 DNA follows: TGCGCCAGCCGACCCCCCGGGGACAGGGGGCGCGGGGTACACCTCTACGAGCAGTACTTC. Amino acid sequence: CASRPPGDRGRGVHLYEQYF.

V is TRBV5-1 and J is TRBJ2-5; 9 bases match TRBD1. The CDR3 runs 15 residues. V lost 2 bases, J lost 0 bases, and 2 bases stayed unmatched. Per germline, CDR1 SGHRS and CDR2 YFSETQ. In DNA, the CDR3 is TGCGCCAGCAGCTTCGGACAGGGGTACCAAGAGACCCAGTACTTC. Translating it yields CASSFGQGYQETQYF. The full variable domain, completed using reference TRBV5-1 and TRBJ2-5, is KAGVTQTPRYLIKTRGQQVTLSCSPISGHRSVSWYQQTPGQGLQFLFEYFSETQRNKGNFPGRFSGRQFSNSRSEMNVSTLELGDSALYLCASSFGQGYQETQYFGPGTRLLVL.

The rearrangement uses TRBV11-2 and TRBJ1-4; 8 bases agree with TRBD1. Trimming took 4 bases from V and 8 from J; bases not matched to a gene: 3. The CDR3 runs 13 residues. Germline CDR1 is SGHAT and CDR2 is FQNNGV. The CDR3, as DNA: TGTGCCAGCAGCTCTGACAGGGGAGAAAAACTGTTTTTT. This translates into CASSSDRGEKLFF.

This clone was recorded only once. The chain is built from TRBV5-1 and TRBJ1-6; tentatively, D is TRBD1 (5 bases). The V end was cut by 0 bases, the J end by 7 bases, with 8 bases between. This CDR3 is 14 amino acids long. Per the germline V gene, CDR1 is SGHRS and CDR2 is YFSETQ. As DNA, the CDR3 is TGCGCCAGCAGCTTGGGCAGGGCAAATTCACCCCTCCACTTT. Protein: CASSLGRANSPLHF.

The rearrangement joins TRBV19 to TRBJ2-2; D is undetermined. Germline V gives CDR1 LNHDA, CDR2 SQIVND (reference sequence). The CDR3 runs to 16 residues. Trimming cost V 0 bases and J 1 base, with 9 bases left between them. The CDR3 protein is CASSIDPPGNTGELFF. The CDR3 region has the DNA TGTGCCAGTAGTATAGATCCCCCAGGGAACACCGGGGAGCTGTTTTTT.

V and J are TRBV24-1 and TRBJ2-5; possible D gene TRBD2, 6 bases. V shed 4 bases and J shed 5 bases, with 10 bases lying between them. Germline V gene lookup returns CDR1 KGHDR and CDR2 SFDVKD. This CDR3 is 13 amino acids long. The CDR3 DNA follows: TGTGCCACCAGTGAACCAGGGAGGGAGACCCAGTACTTC. Its translation: CATSEPGRETQYF.

Here the CDR3 reads CASSVRTGLNTEAFF. The CDR3 nucleotides are TGCGCCAGCAGCGTCCGGACAGGGTTGAACACTGAAGCTTTCTTT. The chain has TRBV4-1 and TRBJ1-1, with TRBD1 matching 8 bases. The V segment lost 5 bases and the J segment 0 bases; nucleotides outside the gene matches: 5. The CDR3 contains 15 residues. Germline assignment: CDR1 MGHRA and CDR2 YSYEKL.

This clone has just a few counts. The chain recombines TRBV2 with TRBJ2-7; 13 bases match TRBD2. CDR1 is SNHLY and CDR2 is FYNNEI in the germline V gene. Trimming cost V 5 bases and J 0 bases; bases outside gene matches: 10. The CDR3 loop spans 18 amino acids. The DNA for the CDR3 is TGTGCCAGCAGTAGAGGACTAGCGGGGGAGATAAGCTCCTACGAGCAGTACTTC. Translation gives CASSRGLAGEISSYEQYF.

This clone was seen once. This chain uses TRBV6-5 with TRBJ1-5; no definite D call. The CDR3 is 13 residues long. Trimming removed 8 bases from V and 0 bases from J, with 8 bases in between. Germline-derived CDR1 and CDR2 are MNHEY and SVGAGI. CDR3 coding DNA: TGTGCCAGCCAGGACTTTAGCAATCAGCCCCAGCATTTT. This encodes CASQDFSNQPQHF.

The rearrangement joins TRBV3-1 (or the pseudogene TRBV3-2) to TRBJ2-7, with D possibly being TRBD1 (6 bases). Per germline, CDR1 LGHDT and CDR2 YNNKEL (reference sequence). The CDR3 totals 14 residues. The V end was cut by 4 bases, the J end by 2 bases, with 12 bases between. In DNA, the CDR3 is TGTGCCAGCAGCCCAAACAGGGAAACCTACGAGCAGTACTTC. Its protein product is CASSPNRETYEQYF.

The chain couples TRBV5-6 to TRBJ1-4; D remains unclear. The CDR3 has 14 amino acids. Germline CDR1 reads SGHDT; CDR2 reads YYEEEE. V was trimmed by 0 bases and J by 7 bases, leaving 10 bases between them. This chain's CDR3 is CASSLGALTEKLFF. DNA of the CDR3: TGTGCCAGCAGCTTGGGGGCTCTGACTGAAAAACTGTTTTTT.

This chain joins TRBV5-6 and TRBJ1-1; D possibly corresponds to TRBD1 (6 bases). The CDR3 runs to 15 residues. Trimming took off 3 bases at V and 0 bases at J, with 12 bases between the two ends. Germline lookup yields CDR1 SGHDT and CDR2 YYEEEE. CDR3: CASSYGTLMNTEAFF. CDR3 DNA sequence: TGTGCCAGCAGCTACGGGACACTAATGAACACTGAAGCTTTCTTT.

Here the CDR3 DNA reads TGTGCCAGCAGCTTCGGGGAGGGGGATACGCAGTATTTT. Amino acid sequence: CASSFGEGDTQYF. The rearrangement joins TRBV7-6 to TRBJ2-3, with 7 bases fitting TRBD2. CDR1 and CDR2 (germline): SGHVS, FNYEAQ. The V segment lost 3 bases and the J segment 6 bases; nucleotides outside the gene matches: 3. The CDR3 length is 13 residues.

The gene calls are TRBV5-6 and TRBJ1-1, with 10 positions matching TRBD1. Unmatched junction bases numbered 10, after V lost 4 bases and J lost 1 base. Germline assignment: CDR1 SGHDT and CDR2 YYEEEE. The CDR3 extends over 17 amino acids. The DNA of the CDR3 is TGTGCCAGCAGCGCCCCCGGGACAGGGGCCGCGAACACTGAAGCTTTCTTT. Translated, it gives CASSAPGTGAANTEAFF.

The chain joins TRBV27 to TRBJ2-5; the match to TRBD2 covers 15 bases. V dropped 6 bases and J dropped 2; count of bases not matched to a gene: 1. The CDR3 has 15 amino acids. Germline CDR1 and CDR2: MNHEY and SMNVEV (reference sequence). CDR3 loop: CASRGLAGGQETQYF. The CDR3 nucleotides are TGTGCCAGCAGGGGACTAGCGGGGGGACAAGAGACCCAGTACTTC.

The genes are TRBV5-4 and TRBJ1-6; D ambiguous. V lost 0 bases and J lost 5, with 6 bases in between. The CDR3 extends over 14 amino acids. From germline, CDR1 is SGHNT and CDR2 YYREEE (reference sequence). The CDR3 DNA reads TGTGCCAGCAGCTTGGGCGGAGATAATTCACCCCTCCACTTT. Its translation: CASSLGGDNSPLHF.

This rearrangement joins TRBV9 to TRBJ2-2; perhaps TRBD2 as D (5 bases). The CDR3 runs to 15 residues. The V gene lost 0 bases and the J gene lost 7 bases, with 13 bases spanning the gap. CDR1 and CDR2 (germline): SGDLS, YYNGEE. CDR3 in DNA: TGTGCCAGCAGCGTAGGGCTAGCTGGCGGCGGGGAGCTGTTTTTT. Amino acid sequence: CASSVGLAGGGELFF.

The chain couples TRBV19 to TRBJ1-1, with D unresolved. There are 15 residues in the CDR3. Germline V CDR1 and CDR2: LNHDA, SQIVND (reference sequence). With 3 bases removed from V and 2 bases from J, the gap between germline ends came to 13 bases. The chain's CDR3 is CASSIAPQTNTEAFF. The CDR3, as DNA: TGTGCCAGTAGTATCGCCCCACAGACCAACACTGAAGCTTTCTTT. Supplemented by reference TRBV19 and TRBJ1-1, the full variable domain reads DGGITQSPKYLFRKEGQNVTLSCEQNLNHDAMYWYRQDPGQGLRLIYYSQIVNDFQKGDIAEGYSVSREKKESFPLTVTSAQKNPTAFYLCASSIAPQTNTEAFFGQGTRLTVV.

The V gene is TRBV19, the J gene TRBJ1-2, with unresolved D. Trimming cost V 8 bases and J 4 bases, with 8 bases left between them. This CDR3 region has 11 residues. The germline V gene encodes CDR1 LNHDA and CDR2 SQIVND (reference sequence). This CDR3 is CASGGFYGYTF. The CDR3 bases are TGTGCCAGTGGAGGCTTCTATGGCTACACCTTC.

This chain uses TRBV25-1 with TRBJ1-2, with 8 bases matching TRBD1. V dropped 3 bases and J dropped 4; count of bases not matched to a gene: 7. Germline CDR1 and CDR2: MGHDK and SYGVNS. The CDR3 runs to 15 residues. Here the CDR3 reads CASSDRTGMIYGYTF. Written as DNA, the CDR3 is TGTGCCAGCAGTGATAGGACAGGGATGATCTATGGCTACACCTTC.

In nucleotides, the CDR3 is TGCAGCGTTGAAGGACAGGCCGAGAACACTGAAGCTTTCTTT. It translates to CSVEGQAENTEAFF. The chain has TRBV29-1 and TRBJ1-1; D might be TRBD1 (6 bases). Germline assignment: CDR1 SQVTM and CDR2 ANQGSEA. This CDR3 is 14 amino acids long. V gave up 1 base and J gave up 1 base, with 10 bases separating them.

This clone was observed once. The V gene is TRBV30, the J gene TRBJ1-1; no definite D call. The CDR3 loop spans 13 amino acids. Trimming left V 1 base short and J 0 bases short, with 6 bases between. Per the germline V gene, CDR1 is GTSNPN and CDR2 is SVGIG (reference sequence). CDR3 residues: CAWSASVNTEAFF. CDR3 sequence (DNA): TGTGCCTGGAGTGCGTCGGTGAACACTGAAGCTTTCTTT. The whole variable domain, remainder taken from reference TRBV30 and TRBJ1-1, is SQTIHQWPATLVQPVGSPLSLECTVEGTSNPNLYWYRQAAGRGLQLLFYSVGIGQISSEVPQNLSASRPQDRQFILSSKKLLLSDSGFYLCAWSASVNTEAFFGQGTRLTVV.

V gene TRBV19 combines with J gene TRBJ1-5; possibly TRBD1 for D (5 bases). V lost 1 base and J lost 3, with 13 bases in between. The germline CDR1 and CDR2 sequences are LNHDA and SQIVND (reference sequence). CDR3 size: 16 residues. The CDR3 bases are TGTGCCAGTAGTATAGTTCAGGGTACTTCCAATCAGCCCCAGCATTTT. This sequence encodes CASSIVQGTSNQPQHF.

The genes are TRBV7-2 and TRBJ1-5; 7 positions agree with TRBD1. The CDR3 is made up of 16 amino acids. J was trimmed by 5 bases and V by 5 bases; bases with no gene match: 12. Germline V gene data show CDR1 as SGHTA and CDR2 as FQGNSA. The CDR3 nucleotides are TGTGCCAGCAGCACAAAAACCGGGACAGTATATCAGCCCCAGCATTTT. It encodes CASSTKTGTVYQPQHF.

The V gene is TRBV7-9, the J gene TRBJ1-4; unclear D gene. This CDR3 has 14 amino acids. Trimming left V 0 bases short and J 7 bases short, with 9 bases between. The germline gives CDR1 SEHNR, CDR2 FQNEAQ (reference sequence). CDR3 bases: TGTGCCAGCAGCTTAGCGGCCCAAGTTGAAAAACTGTTTTTT. The encoded protein is CASSLAAQVEKLFF.